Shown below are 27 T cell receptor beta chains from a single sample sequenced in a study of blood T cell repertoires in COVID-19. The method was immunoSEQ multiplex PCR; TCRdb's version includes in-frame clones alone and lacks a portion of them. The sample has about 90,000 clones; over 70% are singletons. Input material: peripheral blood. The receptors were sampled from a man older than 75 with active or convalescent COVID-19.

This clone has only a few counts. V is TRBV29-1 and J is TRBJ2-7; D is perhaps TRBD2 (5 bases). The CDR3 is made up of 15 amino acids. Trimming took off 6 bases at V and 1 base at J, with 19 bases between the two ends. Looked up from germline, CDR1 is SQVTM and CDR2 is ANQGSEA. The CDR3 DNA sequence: TGCAGCGTCCAGGAGGCCCAGGAAAGGTCCTACGAGCAGTACTTC. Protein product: CSVQEAQERSYEQYF.

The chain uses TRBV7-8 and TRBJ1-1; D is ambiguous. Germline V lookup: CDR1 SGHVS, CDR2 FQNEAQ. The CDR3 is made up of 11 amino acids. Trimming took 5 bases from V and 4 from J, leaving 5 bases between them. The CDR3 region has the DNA TGTGCCAGCAGCCCCGGCACTGAAGCTTTCTTT. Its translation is CASSPGTEAFF.

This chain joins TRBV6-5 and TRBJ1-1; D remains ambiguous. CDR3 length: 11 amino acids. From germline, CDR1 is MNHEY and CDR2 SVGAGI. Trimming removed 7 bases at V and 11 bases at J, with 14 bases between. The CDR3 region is CASIFSYLAFF. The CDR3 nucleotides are TGTGCCAGCATTTTCTCCTACCTGGCTTTCTTT.

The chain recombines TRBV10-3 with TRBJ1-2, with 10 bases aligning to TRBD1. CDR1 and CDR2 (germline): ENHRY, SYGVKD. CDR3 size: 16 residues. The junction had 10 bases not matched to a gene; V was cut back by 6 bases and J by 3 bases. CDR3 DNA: TGTGCCATCAGCCTAATCGGGACAGGGGATTACTATGGCTACACCTTC. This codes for CAISLIGTGDYYGYTF.

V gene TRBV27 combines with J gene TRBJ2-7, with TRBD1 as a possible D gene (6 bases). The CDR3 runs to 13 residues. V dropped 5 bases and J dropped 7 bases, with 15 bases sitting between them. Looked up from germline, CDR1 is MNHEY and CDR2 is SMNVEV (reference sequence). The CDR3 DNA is TGTGCCAGCAGTCAGGGGAGAAGAGGGGAGCAGTACTTC. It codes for CASSQGRRGEQYF.

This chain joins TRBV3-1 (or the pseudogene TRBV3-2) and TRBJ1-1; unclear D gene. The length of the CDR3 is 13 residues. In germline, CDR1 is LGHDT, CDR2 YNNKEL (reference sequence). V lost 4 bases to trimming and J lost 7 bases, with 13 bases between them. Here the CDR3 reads CASSPLPGDEAFF. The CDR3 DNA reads TGTGCCAGCAGCCCCCTCCCCGGGGATGAAGCTTTCTTT.

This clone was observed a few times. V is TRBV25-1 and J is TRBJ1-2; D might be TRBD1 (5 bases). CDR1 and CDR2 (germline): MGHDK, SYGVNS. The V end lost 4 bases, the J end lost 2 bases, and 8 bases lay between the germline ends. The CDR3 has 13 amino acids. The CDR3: CASSGAGNYGYTF. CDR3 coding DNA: TGTGCCAGCAGTGGAGCAGGGAACTATGGCTACACCTTC.

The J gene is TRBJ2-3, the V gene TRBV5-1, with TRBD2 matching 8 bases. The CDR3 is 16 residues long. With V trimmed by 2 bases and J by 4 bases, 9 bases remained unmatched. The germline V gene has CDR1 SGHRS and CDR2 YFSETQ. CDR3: CASSFGRGGSADTQYF. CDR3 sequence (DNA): TGCGCCAGCAGCTTCGGCCGGGGGGGCTCTGCAGATACGCAGTATTTT. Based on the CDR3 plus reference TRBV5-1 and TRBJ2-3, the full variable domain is KAGVTQTPRYLIKTRGQQVTLSCSPISGHRSVSWYQQTPGQGLQFLFEYFSETQRNKGNFPGRFSGRQFSNSRSEMNVSTLELGDSALYLCASSFGRGGSADTQYFGPGTRLTVL.

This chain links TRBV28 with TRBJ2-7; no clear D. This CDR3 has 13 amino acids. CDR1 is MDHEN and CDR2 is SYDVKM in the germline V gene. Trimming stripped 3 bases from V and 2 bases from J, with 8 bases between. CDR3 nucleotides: TGTGCCAGCAGTTTTCTCAGTACCTACGAGCAGTACTTC. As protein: CASSFLSTYEQYF.

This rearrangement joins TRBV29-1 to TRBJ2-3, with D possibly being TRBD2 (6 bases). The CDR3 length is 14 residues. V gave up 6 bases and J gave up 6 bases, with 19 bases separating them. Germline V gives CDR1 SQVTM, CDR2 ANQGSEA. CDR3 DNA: TGCAGCGTAGGGGTAGCGGAAAGGCGGGATACGCAGTATTTT. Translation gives CSVGVAERRDTQYF.

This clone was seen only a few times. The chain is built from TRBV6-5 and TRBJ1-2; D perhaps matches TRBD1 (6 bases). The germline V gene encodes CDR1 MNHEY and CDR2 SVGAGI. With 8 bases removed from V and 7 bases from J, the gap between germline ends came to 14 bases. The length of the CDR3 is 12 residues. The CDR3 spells CASAGTSFGYTF. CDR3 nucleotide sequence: TGTGCCAGCGCCGGGACATCTTTTGGCTACACCTTC.

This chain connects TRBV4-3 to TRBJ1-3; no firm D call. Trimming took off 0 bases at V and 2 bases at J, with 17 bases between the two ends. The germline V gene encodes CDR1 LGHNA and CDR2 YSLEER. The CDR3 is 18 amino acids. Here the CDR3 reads CASSQDLRVSGTGNTIYF. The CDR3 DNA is TGCGCCAGCAGCCAAGATCTAAGGGTTTCGGGGACTGGAAACACCATATATTTT.

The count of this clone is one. In DNA form, the CDR3 reads TGTGCCAGCTCACCACCGACAGGAAGCTACGAGCAGTACTTC. It specifies CASSPPTGSYEQYF. V and J are TRBV18 and TRBJ2-7; TRBD1 is a possible D gene (6 bases). This CDR3 spans 14 amino acids. Deletions cut 0 bases from V and 3 bases from J, with 9 bases between. Germline V gene data show CDR1 as KGHSH and CDR2 as LQKENI.

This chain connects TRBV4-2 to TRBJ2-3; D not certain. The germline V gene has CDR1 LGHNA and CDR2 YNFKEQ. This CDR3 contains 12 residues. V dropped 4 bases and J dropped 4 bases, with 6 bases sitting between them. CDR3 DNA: TGTGCCAGCAGCCTCAGGCCAGATACGCAGTATTTT. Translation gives CASSLRPDTQYF.

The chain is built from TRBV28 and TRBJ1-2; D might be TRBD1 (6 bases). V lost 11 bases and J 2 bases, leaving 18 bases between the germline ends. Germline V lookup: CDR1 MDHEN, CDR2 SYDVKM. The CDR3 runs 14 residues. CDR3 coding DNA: TGTGCCGCCCGGGGGGCAGGAAGGAACTATGGCTACACCTTC. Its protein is CAARGAGRNYGYTF.

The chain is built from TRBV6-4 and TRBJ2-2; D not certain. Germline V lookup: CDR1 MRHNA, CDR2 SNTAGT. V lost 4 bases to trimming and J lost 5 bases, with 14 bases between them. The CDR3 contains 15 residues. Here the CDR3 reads CASSANRLTTGELFF. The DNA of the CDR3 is TGTGCCAGCAGTGCGAACCGTTTGACAACCGGGGAGCTGTTTTTT.

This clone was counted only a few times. The CDR3 DNA reads TGTGCCACCAGCAATCGACAGGGCAACTCTGGAAACACCATATATTTT. Translation: CATSNRQGNSGNTIYF. This rearrangement joins TRBV15 to TRBJ1-3; 7 bases are a match to TRBD1. V shed 4 bases, J shed 0 bases, and the junction held 6 bases outside the gene matches. Germline CDR1 LNHNV, CDR2 YYDKDF (reference sequence). CDR3 size: 16 residues.

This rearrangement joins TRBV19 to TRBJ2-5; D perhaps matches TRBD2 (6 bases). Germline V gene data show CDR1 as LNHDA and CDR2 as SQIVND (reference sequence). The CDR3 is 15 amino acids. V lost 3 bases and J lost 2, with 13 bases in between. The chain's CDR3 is CASSIGGTDQETQYF. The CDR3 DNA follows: TGTGCCAGTAGTATCGGAGGGACGGATCAAGAGACCCAGTACTTC. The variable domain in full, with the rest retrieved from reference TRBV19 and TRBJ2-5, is DGGITQSPKYLFRKEGQNVTLSCEQNLNHDAMYWYRQDPGQGLRLIYYSQIVNDFQKGDIAEGYSVSREKKESFPLTVTSAQKNPTAFYLCASSIGGTDQETQYFGPGTRLLVL.

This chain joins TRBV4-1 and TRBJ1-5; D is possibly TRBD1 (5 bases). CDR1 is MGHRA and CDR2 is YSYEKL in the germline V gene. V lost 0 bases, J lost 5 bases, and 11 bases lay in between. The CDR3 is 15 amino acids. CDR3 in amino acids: CASSQDGTPDQPQHF. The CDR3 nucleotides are TGCGCCAGCAGCCAAGACGGGACTCCCGATCAGCCCCAGCATTTT.

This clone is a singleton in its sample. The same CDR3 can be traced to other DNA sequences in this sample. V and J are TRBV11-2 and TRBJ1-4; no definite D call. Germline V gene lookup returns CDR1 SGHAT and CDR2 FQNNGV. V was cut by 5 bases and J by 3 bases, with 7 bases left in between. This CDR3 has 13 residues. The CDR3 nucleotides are TGTGCCAGCAGCCGCGGGGCTAATGAAAAACTGTTTTTT. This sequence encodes CASSRGANEKLFF.

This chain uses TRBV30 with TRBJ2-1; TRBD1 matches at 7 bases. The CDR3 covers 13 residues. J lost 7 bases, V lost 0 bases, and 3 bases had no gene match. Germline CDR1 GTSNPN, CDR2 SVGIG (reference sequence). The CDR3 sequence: CAWSVGQVNEQFF. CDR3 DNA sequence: TGTGCCTGGAGTGTCGGACAGGTGAATGAGCAGTTCTTC. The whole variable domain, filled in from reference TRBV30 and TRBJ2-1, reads SQTIHQWPATLVQPVGSPLSLECTVEGTSNPNLYWYRQAAGRGLQLLFYSVGIGQISSEVPQNLSASRPQDRQFILSSKKLLLSDSGFYLCAWSVGQVNEQFFGPGTRLTVL.

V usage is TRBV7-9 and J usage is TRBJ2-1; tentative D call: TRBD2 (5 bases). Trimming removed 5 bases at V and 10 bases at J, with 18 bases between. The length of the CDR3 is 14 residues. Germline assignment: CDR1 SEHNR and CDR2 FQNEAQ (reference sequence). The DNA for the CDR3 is TGTGCCAGCAGCCCTCGGGGTCCCGCGGGCGAGCAGTTCTTC. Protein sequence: CASSPRGPAGEQFF.

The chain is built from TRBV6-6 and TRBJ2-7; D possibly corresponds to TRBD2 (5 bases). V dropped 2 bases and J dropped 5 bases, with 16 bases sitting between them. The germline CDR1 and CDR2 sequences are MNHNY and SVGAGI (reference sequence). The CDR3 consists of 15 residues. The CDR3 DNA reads TGTGCCAGCAGTTACACCCGGACTTTCACGGACGAGCAGTACTTC. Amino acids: CASSYTRTFTDEQYF.

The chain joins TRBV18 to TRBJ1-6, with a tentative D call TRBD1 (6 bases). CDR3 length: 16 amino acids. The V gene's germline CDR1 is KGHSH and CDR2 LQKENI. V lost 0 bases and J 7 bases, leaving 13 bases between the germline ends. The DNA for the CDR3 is TGTGCCAGCTCACCACCAGGGGGACATAGCAATTCACCCCTCCACTTT. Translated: CASSPPGGHSNSPLHF.

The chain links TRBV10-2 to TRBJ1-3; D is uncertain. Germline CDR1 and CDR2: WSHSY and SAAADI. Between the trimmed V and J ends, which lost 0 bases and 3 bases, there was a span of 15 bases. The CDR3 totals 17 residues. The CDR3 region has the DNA TGCGCCAGCAGTGAGTCCCTCTTTCAGTCATTTGGAAACACCATATATTTT. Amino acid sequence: CASSESLFQSFGNTIYF.

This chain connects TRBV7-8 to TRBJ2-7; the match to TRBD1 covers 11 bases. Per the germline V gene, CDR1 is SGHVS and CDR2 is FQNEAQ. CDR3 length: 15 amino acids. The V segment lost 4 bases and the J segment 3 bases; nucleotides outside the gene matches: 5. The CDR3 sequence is CASSSDRGPGYEQYF. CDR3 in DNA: TGTGCCAGCAGCTCGGACAGGGGGCCAGGCTACGAGCAGTACTTC.

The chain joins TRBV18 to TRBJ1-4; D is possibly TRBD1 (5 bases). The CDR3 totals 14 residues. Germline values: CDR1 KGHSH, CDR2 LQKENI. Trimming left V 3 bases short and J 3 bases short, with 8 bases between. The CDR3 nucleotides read TGTGCCAGCTCACCCGACAGATCTAATGAAAAACTGTTTTTT. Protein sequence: CASSPDRSNEKLFF.